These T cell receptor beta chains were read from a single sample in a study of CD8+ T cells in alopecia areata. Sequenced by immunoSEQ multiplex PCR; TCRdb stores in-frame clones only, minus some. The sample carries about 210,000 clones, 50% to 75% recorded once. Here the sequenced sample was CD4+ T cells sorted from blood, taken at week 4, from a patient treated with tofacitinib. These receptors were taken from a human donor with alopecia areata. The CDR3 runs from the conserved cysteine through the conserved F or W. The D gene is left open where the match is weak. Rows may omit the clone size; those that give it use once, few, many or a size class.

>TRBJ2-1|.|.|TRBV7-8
TGTGCCAGCAGCTTAGAAGGGGGTAGCTCCTACAATGAGCAGTTCTTC
CASSLEGGSSYNEQFF
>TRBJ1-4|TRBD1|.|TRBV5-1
TGCGCCAGCAGCCTGGGACAGGGGGCGTATGGAACTAATGAAAAACTGTTTTTT
CASSLGQGAYGTNEKLFF
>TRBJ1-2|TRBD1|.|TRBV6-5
TGTGCCAGCAGTTCCTGGTCAGGGGGCGACTATGGCTACACCTTC
CASSSWSGGDYGYTF
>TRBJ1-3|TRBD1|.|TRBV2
TGTGCCAGCAGTTCCGGGACAGGGGTCTCTGGAAACACCATATATTTT
CASSSGTGVSGNTIYF
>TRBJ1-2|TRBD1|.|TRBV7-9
TGTGCCAGCAGCTTAGCTGGGACAGACTATGGCTACACCTTC
CASSLAGTDYGYTF
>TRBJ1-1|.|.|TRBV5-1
TGCGCCAGCAGCTCAGGGGCGAACACTGAAGCTTTCTTT
CASSSGANTEAFF
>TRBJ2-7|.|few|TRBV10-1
TGCGCCAGCAGTGAGGGGTTCAGCGAGCAGTACTTC
CASSEGFSEQYF
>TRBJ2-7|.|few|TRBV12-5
TGTGCTAGTGGTTTAGGGGGTGATGAGCAGTACTTC
CASGLGGDEQYF
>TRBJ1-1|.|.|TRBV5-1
TGCGCCAGCAGCTTGGAAGTACTCACTGAAGCTTTCTTT
CASSLEVLTEAFF
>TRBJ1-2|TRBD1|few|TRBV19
TGTGCCAGTACCGGAGGACAGGCGACAGGGGGCTACACCTTC
CASTGGQATGGYTF
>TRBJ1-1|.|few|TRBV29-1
TGCAGCGCTACCATGGGGGGCACTGAAGCTTTCTTT
CSATMGGTEAFF
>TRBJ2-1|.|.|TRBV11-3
TGTGCCAGCAGCTTACAGGCTGGCGGGACAGTGATCCCCAATGAGCAGTTCTTC
CASSLQAGGTVIPNEQFF
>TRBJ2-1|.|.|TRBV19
TGTGCCAGTAGTCCCCGCCTGGGACCCCTCAGCCAAAATGAGCAGTTCTTC
CASSPRLGPLSQNEQFF
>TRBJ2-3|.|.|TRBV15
TGTGCCACCAGCAGAGACCCCGGGGCGGGAGATACGCAGTATTTT
CATSRDPGAGDTQYF
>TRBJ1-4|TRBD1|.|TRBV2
TGTGCCAGCCTTGGACAGGCCGAAAAACTGTTTTTT
CASLGQAEKLFF
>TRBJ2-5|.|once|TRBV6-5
TGTGCCAGCAGTTACCGGGGTAAAGAGACCCAGTACTTC
CASSYRGKETQYF
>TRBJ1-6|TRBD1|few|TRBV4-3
TGCGCCAGCAGCCGAGACAGGGTGGGGAATTCACCCCTCCACTTT
CASSRDRVGNSPLHF
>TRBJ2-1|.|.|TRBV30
TGTGCCTGGAGTGTGTCCTACTATGAGCAGTTCTTC
CAWSVSYYEQFF
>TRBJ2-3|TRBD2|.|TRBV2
TGTGCCAGCAGGATACTAGCGGTGAGCACAGATACGCAGTATTTT
CASRILAVSTDTQYF
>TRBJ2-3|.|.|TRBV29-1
TGCAGCGTTTCACAGGGAGGCACAGATACGCAGTATTTT
CSVSQGGTDTQYF
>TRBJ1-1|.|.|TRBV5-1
TGCGCCAGCAGCTTGGGGGCAGCGAACACTGAAGCTTTCTTT
CASSLGAANTEAFF
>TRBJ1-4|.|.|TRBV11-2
TGTGCCAGCAGCTTAGGAGCGTCTAATGAAAAACTGTTTTTT
CASSLGASNEKLFF
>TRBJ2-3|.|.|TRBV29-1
TGCAGCGTTGACGCAGGGGCAGATACGCAGTATTTT
CSVDAGADTQYF
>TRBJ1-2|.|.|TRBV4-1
TGCGCCAGCAGCCAAGATCGAGCGGCCGCTACGTACTATGGCTACACCTTC
CASSQDRAAATYYGYTF
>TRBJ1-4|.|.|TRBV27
TGTGCCAGCAGTTTATATACATGGGGGGAAAAACTGTTTTTT
CASSLYTWGEKLFF
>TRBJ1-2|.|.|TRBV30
TGTGCCTGGAGTCCTGATCTGTCCCGGTACACCTTC
CAWSPDLSRYTF
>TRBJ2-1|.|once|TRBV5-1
TGCGCCAGCAGCTTAGGATGGAATGAGCAGTTCTTC
CASSLGWNEQFF
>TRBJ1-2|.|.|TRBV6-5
TGTGCCAGCAGTTACACGGGTTATGGCTACACCTTC
CASSYTGYGYTF